This T cell receptor beta chain was retrieved from a study of blood T cell repertoires in COVID-19 (TCRdb year 2020). Some background on the complete study: Samples covering the acute and convalescent phases of COVID-19 were provided by collaborators in the United States, Italy and Spain. The prospective study material was composed of cDNA or gDNA derived from T cells, B-cell-depleted T cells, or PBMCs. Where HLA class I and class II types were available, the types were taken from metadata supplied by the sample provider, not from assay-based typing. A freely available public database, intended as a resource for researchers studying the immune response to SARS-CoV-2, is where the repertoires were released. A de-identified subject ID, COVID-19 status, age in years and sex were almost always included in the sample metadata. Samples were obtained from the ongoing ImmuneRACE study (first 160 participants) and from over 1,000 subjects provided by 6 global collaborators. Deeply sampled blood TCRbeta repertoires from subjects exposed to, actively infected with, or recovered from COVID-19 were included in the dataset.

As for this clone: What this receptor recognizes is not known. Base-call qualities are not available, and no considerably larger clone is one nucleotide away.

Whole blood was collected in K2EDTA tubes by collaborating institutions according to the institutions' own protocols. For TCRbeta analysis, collaborators shipped samples as frozen whole blood, isolated PBMCs, or DNA extracted from either of those sample types. TCRbeta CDR3 regions were amplified from genomic DNA by means of the immunoSEQ Assay, a bias-controlled multiplex PCR. As for the original processing: The number of nucleated cells in each sample was estimated from the amplification of reference gene primers within the assay. To quantify the absolute abundance of each unique TCRbeta CDR3 rearrangement, sequence reads were collapsed and filtered. For each sample, productive Simpson clonality was calculated as the square root of Simpson's diversity index over productive rearrangements. TCRdb re-hosts the immuneACCESS table, in-frame sequences only. Its copies lack some clones; in the studies checked, an unresolved V gene accounts for under half of them, and the cause for the rest is not known. That table furnishes V, J and clone size, whereas the DNA furnished D and trimming. The sample table holds approximately 430,000 clones, of which roughly 89% were seen once. The ten largest clones represent approximately 1.4% of the sample.

What the authors observed across the whole study: The quantity of clinical and demographic metadata differed by source and by participant and was supplied without curation.

The CDR3, from cysteine to phenylalanine, totals 13 residues. Only the CDR3 region is kept as DNA, spanning 39 bases read in frame from base 1. At the junction V is shortened by 6 bases and J by 5 bases; bases outside the gene matches: 7. CDR1 and CDR2, looked up from the germline V gene, are SQVTM and ANQGSEA. The clonotype was recovered from a woman in her 30s with active or convalescent COVID-19. The specimen sequenced was peripheral blood. The chain is assembled from TRBV29-1 and TRBJ1-1; 9 central nucleotides agree with TRBD1. At the DNA level, the sequence is TGCAGCGTGGGACAGGGAGGTAGGACTGAAGCTTTCTTT. Translated, it reads CSVGQGGRTEAFF.